Each of the 13 T cell receptor beta chains below was sequenced from the same sample in a study of blood T cells in healthy people across ages. Using a J-beta primer mix together with a sample-barcoded 5' primer, a second PCR was run for about 6 to 11 cycles. TCRdb redid the calling of the 5' RACE reads with MiXCR, one entry per CDR3 protein. The sample has hundreds of thousands of distinct CDR3 sequences, 58% seen once. Sequencing was done on a sample of blood. The source is a man aged 60-69 years in good health.

This clonotype was found a few times. The gene calls are TRBV4-1 and TRBJ2-7; 8 bases agree with TRBD2. Germline V gene lookup returns CDR1 MGHRA and CDR2 YSYEKL. V trimming: 4 bases; J trimming: 3 bases; junction bases outside the gene matches: 8. The CDR3 totals 15 residues. The chain's CDR3 is CASSPDLAGVYEQYF. The CDR3 region has the DNA TGCGCCAGCAGCCCTGATCTAGCGGGCGTCTACGAGCAGTACTTC.

This clonotype came up a few times. V usage is TRBV29-1 and J usage is TRBJ1-1; D remains ambiguous. This CDR3 comprises 12 residues. Per germline, CDR1 SQVTM and CDR2 ANQGSEA. V lost 4 bases and J lost 1, with 7 bases in between. The CDR3 DNA follows: TGCAGCGTTGTCATGGGGAACACTGAAGCTTTCTTT. Translating it yields CSVVMGNTEAFF. The full variable domain, rest sourced from reference TRBV29-1 and TRBJ1-1, is SAVISQKPSRDICQRGTSLTIQCQVDSQVTMMFWYRQQPGQSLTLIATANQGSEATYESGFVIDKFPISRPNLTFSTLTVSNMSPEDSSIYLCSVVMGNTEAFFGQGTRLTVV.

The V gene is TRBV2, the J gene TRBJ2-5, with no clear D. The assigned J gene may be wrong: the sequence end matches TRBJ2-7 better. The CDR3 is made up of 14 amino acids. CDR1 SNHLY and CDR2 FYNNEI come from the germline V gene. This CDR3 reads CASKWEYLTYEQYF. The DNA of the CDR3 is TGTGCCAGCAAATGGGAATACCTCACCTACGAGCAGTACTTC.

In nucleotides, the CDR3 is TGTGCCAGCTCCCAATATAGCGGGGCGATGGAGACCCAGTACTTC. It yields the protein CASSQYSGAMETQYF. J is TRBJ2-5 and V is TRBV18; 8 nucleotides align to TRBD2. V gave up 6 bases and J gave up 5 bases; unmatched junction bases: 11. From germline, CDR1 is KGHSH and CDR2 LQKENI. The CDR3 loop spans 15 amino acids.

This clonotype appeared once. CDR3 sequence (DNA): TGTGCCAGCAGCCCCGGGACGTACTACGAGCAGTACTTC. Translation: CASSPGTYYEQYF. The rearrangement uses TRBV12-3 or TRBV12-4 and TRBJ2-7; D could derive from TRBD1 or TRBD2 (5 bases each). V was trimmed by 6 bases and J by 3 bases, leaving 12 bases between them. The CDR3 contains 13 residues.

V gene TRBV24-1 combines with J gene TRBJ1-2, with D perhaps matching TRBD1 (6 bases). Germline V gene lookup returns CDR1 KGHDR and CDR2 SFDVKD. CDR3 length equals 14 residues. The V gene lost 4 bases and the J gene lost 4 bases, with 12 bases spanning the gap. CDR3 sequence: CATSDRQALYGYTF. As DNA, the CDR3 is TGTGCCACCAGTGACCGACAGGCCCTCTATGGCTACACCTTC.

The rearrangement uses TRBV7-8 and TRBJ2-5, with D perhaps TRBD2 (7 bases). The length of the CDR3 is 13 residues. V was trimmed by 5 bases and J by 6 bases, leaving 13 bases between them. CDR1 and CDR2 from the germline V gene are SGHVS and FQNEAQ. The CDR3 DNA sequence: TGTGCCAGCAGCGTAGAGGGGGGGAAGACCCAGTACTTC. Encoded protein: CASSVEGGKTQYF.

This clonotype occurred many times. Possible read error: a much larger clone is one base away. The chain joins TRBV3-1 to TRBJ2-5; 9 nucleotides line up with TRBD2. The CDR3 covers 13 residues. The V segment lost 5 bases and the J segment 11 bases; nucleotides outside the gene matches: 9. The germline V gene encodes CDR1 LGHDT and CDR2 YNNKEL (reference sequence). CDR3 sequence reads: CASSGGGVYEQYF. The CDR3 region has the DNA TGTGCCAGCAGCGGCGGGGGGGTGTATGAGCAGTACTTC.

The chain has TRBV5-6 and TRBJ2-3, with D perhaps assigned TRBD1 or TRBD2 (6 bases each). Trimming stripped 3 bases from V and 5 bases from J, with 10 bases between. Germline CDR1 reads SGHDT; CDR2 reads YYEEEE. The CDR3 is 13 amino acids. Written as DNA, the CDR3 is TGTGCCAGCAGCTGGGGGCGGGAAGATACGCAGTATTTT. Protein sequence: CASSWGREDTQYF.

The V call is TRBV7-2, the J call TRBJ2-1; 7 bases agree with TRBD2. V trimming: 5 bases; J trimming: 6 bases; junction bases outside the gene matches: 7. CDR3 length: 14 residues. CDR1 and CDR2 from the germline V gene are SGHTA and FQGNSA. This CDR3 reads CASSAAGPGNEQFF. The CDR3 coding sequence is TGTGCCAGCAGCGCAGCGGGGCCCGGCAATGAGCAGTTCTTC.

Regarding this clonotype: A much more abundant neighbour one base away suggests this may be a read error. The V call is TRBV7-6, the J call TRBJ2-3; weak D call: TRBD2 (7 bases). Germline CDR1 reads SGHVS; CDR2 reads FNYEAQ. The CDR3 length is 14 residues. CDR3 region: CAGRGGGLTDTQYF. CDR3 sequence (DNA): TGTGCCGGCAGAGGGGGGGGCCTTACAGATACGCAGTATTTT.

This clonotype was detected a few times. The chain couples TRBV20-1 to TRBJ1-2, with a possible D match to TRBD1 (6 bases). The CDR3 is 14 amino acids. V was cut by 4 bases and J by 4 bases, with 16 bases left in between. Germline V gene data show CDR1 as DFQATT and CDR2 as SNEGSKA (reference sequence). In nucleotides, the CDR3 is TGCAGTGCTATAAGGGCAGGGGCCGGCTATGGCTACACCTTC. Translating it yields CSAIRAGAGYGYTF.

The CDR3 sequence is CASERVLTGGTDTQYF. The CDR3 DNA sequence: TGTGCCAGCGAGCGTGTTCTAACCGGCGGCACAGATACGCAGTATTTT. V usage is TRBV21-1 and J usage is TRBJ2-3. TRBV21-1 is a pseudogene segment. This CDR3 contains 16 residues.